The 10 T cell receptor beta chains in this list originate from one sample, sequenced in a study of early T cells in non-severe SARS-CoV-2 infection (dated by TCRdb to the early 2020s). The method behind the library was 5' RACE. Sequencing took place on a NextSeq 500. TCRdb reworked the public reads: Q25 trimming with fastp, MiXCR clone assembly, productive beta chains retained. Identical CDR3 protein sequences are pooled into one entry, listed with their most common genes and DNA. A total of more than 80,000 distinct CDR3 sequences appear in this sample, around a sixth of them only once. Around 1.3% of the sample comes from the top ten. Sequences were obtained from whole blood. The receptors come from an adult who was a healthcare worker with PCR-confirmed SARS-CoV-2 infection or an uninfected control (not recorded which).

Only a few counts were recorded for this clonotype. The chain joins TRBV18 to TRBJ2-7; D may correspond to TRBD1 or TRBD2 (6 bases each). The CDR3 covers 15 residues. Trimming pared 6 bases from V and 0 bases from J, leaving 15 bases between. CDR1 is KGHSH and CDR2 is LQKENI in the germline V gene. The CDR3 reads CASSKTGTFSYEQYF. The CDR3 DNA reads as TGTGCCAGCTCGAAAACAGGGACTTTCTCCTACGAGCAGTACTTC.

The rearrangement uses TRBV20-1 and TRBJ1-1, with D maybe TRBD1 (5 bases). The V and J ends lost 5 bases and 4 bases respectively, with 20 bases between them. CDR3 length: 15 amino acids. CDR1 and CDR2 from the germline V gene are DFQATT and SNEGSKA (reference sequence). The CDR3 sequence is CSAGPGLTAGTEAFF. The CDR3 DNA follows: TGCAGTGCTGGGCCGGGACTGACCGCAGGCACTGAAGCTTTCTTT.

V usage is TRBV7-9 and J usage is TRBJ2-7, with 7 bases matching TRBD1. The ends lost 3 bases at V and 3 bases at J; junction bases unmatched: 8. CDR1 is SEHNR, CDR2 FQNEAQ, per germline (reference sequence). The CDR3 totals 15 residues. CDR3 in amino acids: CASSFNRDRVYEQYF. The CDR3 nucleotides read TGTGCCAGCAGCTTTAACCGAGACAGGGTCTACGAGCAGTACTTC.

The rearrangement joins TRBV11-3 to TRBJ2-1; a possible D gene is TRBD1 (5 bases). Trimming left V 0 bases short and J 7 bases short, with 16 bases between. CDR3 size: 16 residues. Germline-derived CDR1 and CDR2 are SGHNT and YENEEA. This chain's CDR3 is CASSLDPRQGRNEQFF. The CDR3 DNA reads as TGTGCCAGCAGCTTAGATCCCCGGCAGGGTAGGAATGAGCAGTTCTTC.

This clonotype appeared a few times. The chain uses TRBV11-2 and TRBJ2-7, with 12 bases fitting TRBD2. From germline, CDR1 is SGHAT and CDR2 FQNNGV. Trimming cost V 4 bases and J 1 base; bases outside gene matches: 8. This CDR3 spans 17 amino acids. The CDR3 sequence: CASSSYRTSGTSYEQYF. DNA for the CDR3: TGTGCCAGCAGCTCATACAGGACTAGCGGGACATCCTACGAGCAGTACTTC.

This clonotype was seen ten or more times. This chain uses TRBV7-2 with TRBJ1-1, with D hard to call. With 1 base removed from V and 1 base from J, the gap between germline ends came to 4 bases. CDR1 and CDR2 from the germline V gene are SGHTA and FQGNSA. CDR3 length: 13 amino acids. DNA for the CDR3: TGTGCCAGCAGCTTAGGTCAGAACACTGAAGCTTTCTTT. It specifies CASSLGQNTEAFF.

This clonotype has more than one count but fewer than ten. The rearrangement links TRBV15 to TRBJ1-1; D unresolved. Germline CDR1 and CDR2: LNHNV and YYDKDF (reference sequence). The V and J ends lost 4 bases and 1 base respectively, with 13 bases between them. The CDR3 spans 15 residues. The CDR3 reads CATSIGGLGNTEAFF. The CDR3 nucleotides are TGTGCCACCAGCATTGGAGGGCTCGGGAACACTGAAGCTTTCTTT.

This clonotype was found many times. The V gene is TRBV15, the J gene TRBJ2-1, with TRBD2 matching 9 bases. The CDR3 covers 17 residues. The V gene end was trimmed by 5 bases and the J gene end by 5 bases; junction bases not matched to a gene: 13. Germline V gives CDR1 LNHNV, CDR2 YYDKDF (reference sequence). This CDR3 is CATSAPTLAGRNNEQFF. DNA for the CDR3: TGTGCCACCAGCGCGCCAACTCTAGCGGGGAGAAACAATGAGCAGTTCTTC.

The sample holds a few counts of this clonotype. This chain joins TRBV11-2 and TRBJ2-2, with D tentatively TRBD2 (5 bases). The CDR3 runs to 15 residues. In germline, CDR1 is SGHAT, CDR2 FQNNGV. The V and J ends lost 5 bases and 4 bases respectively, with 14 bases between them. The CDR3 region has the DNA TGTGCCAGCAGCCGCCCCACTAGTTTCACCGGGGAGCTGTTTTTT. It translates to CASSRPTSFTGELFF.

This clonotype turned up a few times. The chain combines TRBV7-6 with TRBJ1-3; no definite D call. V was shortened by 0 bases and J by 0 bases, with 9 bases between the two germline ends. CDR1 SGHVS and CDR2 FNYEAQ come from the germline V gene. CDR3 size: 16 residues. The CDR3 nucleotides read TGTGCCAGCAGCTTAGCAGGAATTCCCTCTGGAAACACCATATATTTT. Protein product: CASSLAGIPSGNTIYF.